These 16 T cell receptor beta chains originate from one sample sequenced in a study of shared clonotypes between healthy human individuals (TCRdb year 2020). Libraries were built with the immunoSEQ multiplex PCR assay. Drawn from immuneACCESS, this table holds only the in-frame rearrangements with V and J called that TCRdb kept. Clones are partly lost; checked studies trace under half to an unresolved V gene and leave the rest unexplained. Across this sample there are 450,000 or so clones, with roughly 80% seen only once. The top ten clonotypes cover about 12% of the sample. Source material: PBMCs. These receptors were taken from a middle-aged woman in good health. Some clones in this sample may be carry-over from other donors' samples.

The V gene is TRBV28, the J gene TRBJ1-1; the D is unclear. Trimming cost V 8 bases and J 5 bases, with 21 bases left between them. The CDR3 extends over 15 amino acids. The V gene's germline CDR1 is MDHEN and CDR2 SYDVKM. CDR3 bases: TGTGCCAGCTCCCTCAGAGGACGGGGAGGGACTGAAGCTTTCTTT. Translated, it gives CASSLRGRGGTEAFF.

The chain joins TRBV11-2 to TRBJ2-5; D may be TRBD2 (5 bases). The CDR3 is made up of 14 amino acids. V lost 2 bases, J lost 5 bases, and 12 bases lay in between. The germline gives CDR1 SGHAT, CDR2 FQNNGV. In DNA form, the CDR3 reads TGTGCCAGCAGCTTAACCGTAAGAGGGGAGACCCAGTACTTC. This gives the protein CASSLTVRGETQYF.

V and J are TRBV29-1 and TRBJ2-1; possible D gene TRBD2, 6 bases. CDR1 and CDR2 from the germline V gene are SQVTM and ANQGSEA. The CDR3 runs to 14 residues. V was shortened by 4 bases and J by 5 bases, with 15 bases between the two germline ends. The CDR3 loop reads CSVVEGGLNNEQFF. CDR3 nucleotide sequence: TGCAGCGTTGTTGAGGGAGGCCTCAACAATGAGCAGTTCTTC.

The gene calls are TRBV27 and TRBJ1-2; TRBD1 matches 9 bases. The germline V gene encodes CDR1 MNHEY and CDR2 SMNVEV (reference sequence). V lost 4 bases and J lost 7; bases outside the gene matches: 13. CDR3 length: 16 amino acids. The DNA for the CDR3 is TGTGCCAGCAGTTCCCCTAGTAGACAGGGGGAGGGTGGCTACACCTTC. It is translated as CASSSPSRQGEGGYTF.

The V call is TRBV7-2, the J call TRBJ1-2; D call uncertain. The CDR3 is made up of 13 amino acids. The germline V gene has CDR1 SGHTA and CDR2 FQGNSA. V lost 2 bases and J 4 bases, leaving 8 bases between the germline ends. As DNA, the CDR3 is TGTGCCAGCAGCTTACCAGGAACCTATGGCTACACCTTC. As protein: CASSLPGTYGYTF. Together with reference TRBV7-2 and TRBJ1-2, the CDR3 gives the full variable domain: GAGVSQSPSNKVTEKGKDVELRCDPISGHTALYWYRQSLGQGLEFLIYFQGNSAPDKSGLPSDRFSAERTGGSVSTLTIQRTQQEDSAVYLCASSLPGTYGYTFGSGTRLTVV.

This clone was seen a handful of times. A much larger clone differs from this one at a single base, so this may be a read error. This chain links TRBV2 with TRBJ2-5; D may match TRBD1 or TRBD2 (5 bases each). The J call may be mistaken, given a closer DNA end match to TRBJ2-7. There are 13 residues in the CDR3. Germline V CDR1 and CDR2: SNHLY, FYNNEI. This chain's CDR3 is CASSDDGAHEQYF. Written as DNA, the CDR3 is TGTGCCAGCAGTGATGACGGGGCCCACGAGCAGTACTTC.

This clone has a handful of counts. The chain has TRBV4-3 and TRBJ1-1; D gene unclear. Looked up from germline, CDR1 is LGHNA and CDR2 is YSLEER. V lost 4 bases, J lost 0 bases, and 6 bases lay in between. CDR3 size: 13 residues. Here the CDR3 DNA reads TGCGCCAGCAGCCTTAATGTGAACACTGAAGCTTTCTTT. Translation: CASSLNVNTEAFF.

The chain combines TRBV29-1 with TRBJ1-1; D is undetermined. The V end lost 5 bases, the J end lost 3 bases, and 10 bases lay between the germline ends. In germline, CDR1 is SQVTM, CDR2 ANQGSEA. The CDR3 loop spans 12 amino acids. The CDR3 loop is CSVLTVDTEAFF. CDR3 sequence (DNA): TGCAGCGTTCTAACGGTTGACACTGAAGCTTTCTTT.

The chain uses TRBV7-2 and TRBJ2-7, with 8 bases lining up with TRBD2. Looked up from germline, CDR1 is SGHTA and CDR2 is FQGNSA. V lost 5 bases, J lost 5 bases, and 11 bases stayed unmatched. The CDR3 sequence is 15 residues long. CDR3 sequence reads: CASSPGLVSGNEQYF. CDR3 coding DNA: TGTGCCAGCAGCCCGGGACTAGTCTCAGGGAACGAGCAGTACTTC.

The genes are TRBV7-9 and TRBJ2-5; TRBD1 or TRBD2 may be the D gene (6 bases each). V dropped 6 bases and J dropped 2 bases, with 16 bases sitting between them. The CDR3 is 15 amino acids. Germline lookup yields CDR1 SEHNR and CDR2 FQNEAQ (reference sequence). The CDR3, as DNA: TGTGCCAGCAGATACGGGGGCATCGAGCAAGAGACCCAGTACTTC. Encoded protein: CASRYGGIEQETQYF.

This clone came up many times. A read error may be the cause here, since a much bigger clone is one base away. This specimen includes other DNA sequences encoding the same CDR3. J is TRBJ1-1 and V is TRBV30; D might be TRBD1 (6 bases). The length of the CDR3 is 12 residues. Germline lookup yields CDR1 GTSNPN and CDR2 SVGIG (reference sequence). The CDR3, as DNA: TGTGCCTGGAGGGGGGCGGCAGCTGAGGCTTTCTTT. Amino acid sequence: CAWRGAAAEAFF.

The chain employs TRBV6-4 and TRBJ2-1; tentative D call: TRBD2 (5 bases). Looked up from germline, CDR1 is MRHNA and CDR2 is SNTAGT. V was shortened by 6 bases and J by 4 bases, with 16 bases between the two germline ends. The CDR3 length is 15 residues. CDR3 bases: TGTGCCAGCAGGGCACTAGATGGCTCTTACAATGAGCAGTTCTTC. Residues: CASRALDGSYNEQFF.

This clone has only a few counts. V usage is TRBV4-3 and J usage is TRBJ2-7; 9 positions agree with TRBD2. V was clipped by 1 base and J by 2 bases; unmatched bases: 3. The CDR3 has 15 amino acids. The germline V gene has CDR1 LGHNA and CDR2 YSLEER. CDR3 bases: TGCGCCAGCAGCCAAGGACTAGCGGAGGCCTACGAGCAGTACTTC. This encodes CASSQGLAEAYEQYF.

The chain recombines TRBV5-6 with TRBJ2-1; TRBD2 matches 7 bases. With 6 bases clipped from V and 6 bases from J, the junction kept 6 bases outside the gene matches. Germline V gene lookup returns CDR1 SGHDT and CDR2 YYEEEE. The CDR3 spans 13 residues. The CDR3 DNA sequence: TGTGCCAGCACCCGGTGGGGGGGCAATGAGCAGTTCTTC. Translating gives CASTRWGGNEQFF.

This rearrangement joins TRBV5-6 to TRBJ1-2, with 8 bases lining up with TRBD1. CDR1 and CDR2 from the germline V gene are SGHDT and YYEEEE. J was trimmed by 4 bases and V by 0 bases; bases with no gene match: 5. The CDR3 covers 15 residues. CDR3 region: CASSLGGQETYGYTF. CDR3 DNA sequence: TGTGCCAGCAGCTTGGGGGGACAGGAGACCTATGGCTACACCTTC. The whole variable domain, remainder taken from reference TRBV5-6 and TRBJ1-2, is DAGVTQSPTHLIKTRGQQVTLRCSPKSGHDTVSWYQQALGQGPQFIFQYYEEEERQRGNFPDRFSGHQFPNYSSELNVNALLLGDSALYLCASSLGGQETYGYTFGSGTRLTVV.

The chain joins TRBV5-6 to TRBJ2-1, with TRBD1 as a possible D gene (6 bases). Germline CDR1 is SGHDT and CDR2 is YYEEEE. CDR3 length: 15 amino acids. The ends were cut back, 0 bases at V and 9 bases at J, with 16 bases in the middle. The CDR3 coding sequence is TGTGCCAGCAGCTTGGGGGGACATGGACGAACTGAGCAGTTCTTC. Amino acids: CASSLGGHGRTEQFF.